Below, 2 T cell receptor beta chains from the same sample are listed, as sequenced in a study of blood T cell repertoires in COVID-19. The protocol was immunoSEQ multiplex PCR, while the TCRdb copy is restricted to in-frame clones and leaves out a portion. The sample holds about 100,000 clones; around four fifths are singletons and the top ten take roughly a third. Sequencing input: peripheral blood. All receptors derive from a man in his 70s with active or convalescent COVID-19.

This clone was found a few times. This chain connects TRBV30 to TRBJ1-2; possibly TRBD1 for D (5 bases). Germline lookup yields CDR1 GTSNPN and CDR2 SVGIG (reference sequence). Trimming pared 1 base from V and 5 bases from J, leaving 14 bases between. The CDR3 totals 14 residues. The chain's CDR3 is CAWSGSSRDYGYTF. The CDR3 DNA follows: TGTGCCTGGAGTGGTTCTTCCAGGGATTATGGCTACACCTTC.

The chain couples TRBV27 to TRBJ2-7, with TRBD1 identical over 10 bases. Germline V lookup: CDR1 MNHEY, CDR2 SMNVEV (reference sequence). The CDR3 length is 14 residues. V was pared by 3 bases and J by 5 bases, with 4 bases of the junction left unmatched. CDR3 bases: TGTGCCAGCAGTTTTGGGACAGGGGACAACGAGCAGTACTTC. Translating it yields CASSFGTGDNEQYF.